The clone carrying this T cell receptor beta chain was observed a few times. The antigen remains undetermined. V lost 5 bases to trimming and J lost 5 bases; unmatched junction nucleotides: 6. The CDR3 is made up of 15 amino acids. Germline lookup yields CDR1 LNHDA and CDR2 SQIVND (reference sequence). This sample stems from a study of T-cell memory formation after mild COVID-19. Study conclusions and caveats: Largely, contracting CD4+ clones fell within CM and EM, and contracting CD8+ clones within EMRA.

Amplification by 5'RACE using constant-segment primers produced TCR alpha and TCR beta cDNA libraries that carried sample barcodes and UMIs. TCRdb analysed the 5' RACE reads with MiXCR anew, one entry per CDR3 protein. The sample has over 500,000 distinct CDR3 sequences; around 15% are singletons. Material for sequencing was PBMCs or a T cell subset sorted from them (not recorded which). The chain couples TRBV19 to TRBJ2-1; 10 positions match TRBD2. This TCR was recovered from an adult woman who had mild COVID-19 (a few samples of this study predate the infection). Cell type and time point are not known. The CDR3 loop is CASSPLAGVNNEQFF. The CDR3 nucleotides read TGTGCCAGTAGTCCTCTAGCGGGAGTTAACAATGAGCAGTTCTTC.